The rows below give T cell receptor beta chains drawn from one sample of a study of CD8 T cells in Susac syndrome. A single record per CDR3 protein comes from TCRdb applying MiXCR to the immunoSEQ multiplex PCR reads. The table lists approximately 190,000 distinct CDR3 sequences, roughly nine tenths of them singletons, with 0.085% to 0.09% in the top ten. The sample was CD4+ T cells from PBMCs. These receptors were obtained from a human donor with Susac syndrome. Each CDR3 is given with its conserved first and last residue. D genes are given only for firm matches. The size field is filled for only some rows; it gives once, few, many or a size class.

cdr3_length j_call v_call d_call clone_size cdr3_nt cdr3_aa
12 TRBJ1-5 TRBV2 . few TGTGCCAGACCCACTGGTTATCAGCCCCAGCATTTT CARPTGYQPQHF
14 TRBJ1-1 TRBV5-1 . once TGCGCCAGCAGCTTCGCGGATTTGAACACTGAAGCTTTCTTT CASSFADLNTEAFF
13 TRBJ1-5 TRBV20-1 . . TGCAGTGCTAGAGATGGGCTATTGAAGCCCCAGCATTTT CSARDGLLKPQHF
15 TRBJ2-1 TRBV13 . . TGTGCCAGCAGCCCTCGGGACACTTACTACAATGAGCAGTTCTTC CASSPRDTYYNEQFF
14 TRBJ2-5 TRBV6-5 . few TGTGCCAGCAGTTACTCTTACAGCCAAGAGACCCAGTACTTC CASSYSYSQETQYF
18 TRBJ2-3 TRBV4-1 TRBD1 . TGCGCCAGCAGCCACCTTCCAGACAGGGGCTTAAGCACAGATACGCAGTATTTT CASSHLPDRGLSTDTQYF
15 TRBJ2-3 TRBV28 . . TGTGCCAGCAGTTTATTTTCTGGAGGGACAGATACGCAGTATTTT CASSLFSGGTDTQYF
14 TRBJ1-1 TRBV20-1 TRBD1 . TGCAGTGCTGGAAGGACAGGAAGATTAAATGAAGCTTTCTTT CSAGRTGRLNEAFF
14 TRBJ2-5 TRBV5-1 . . TGCGCCAGCAGCTTGGCTGGGGGGATGGAGACCCAGTACTTC CASSLAGGMETQYF
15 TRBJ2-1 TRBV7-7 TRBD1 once TGTGCTAGCAGCTTGGGACAGGGGGTGAACAATGAGCAGTTCTTC CASSLGQGVNNEQFF
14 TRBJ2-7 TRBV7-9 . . TGTGCCAGCAGCTTATCGGGGAGGATGAACGAGCAGTACTTC CASSLSGRMNEQYF
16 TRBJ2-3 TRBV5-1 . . TGCGCCAGCAGCTTGGAAGGGGACTCTAGCACAGATACGCAGTATTTT CASSLEGDSSTDTQYF
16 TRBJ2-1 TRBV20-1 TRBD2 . TGCAGTGCTAGAGCCTCTAGCGGGAGAGCCCACAATGAGCAGTTCTTC CSARASSGRAHNEQFF
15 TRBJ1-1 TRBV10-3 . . TGTGCCATCAGTGATACCACTAAATCGAACACTGAAGCTTTCTTT CAISDTTKSNTEAFF
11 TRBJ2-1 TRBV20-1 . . TGCAGTGCTACGATCTACAATGAGCAGTTCTTC CSATIYNEQFF
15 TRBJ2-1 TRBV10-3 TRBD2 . TGTGCCATCAGTGTGGGCCTAGCGGCCCACAATGAGCAGTTCTTC CAISVGLAAHNEQFF
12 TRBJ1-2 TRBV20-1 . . TGCAGTGCTTCAGGGGATTTCTATGGCTACACCTTC CSASGDFYGYTF
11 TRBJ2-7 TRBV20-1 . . TGCAGTGCTAGACAGGCCTACGAGCAGTACTTC CSARQAYEQYF
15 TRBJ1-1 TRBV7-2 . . TGTGCCAGCAGCTTAGTCGGACAGTTGAACACTGAAGCTTTCTTT CASSLVGQLNTEAFF
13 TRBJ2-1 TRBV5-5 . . TGTGCCAGCAGCTTGATGGGGGGCAATGAGCAGTTCTTC CASSLMGGNEQFF
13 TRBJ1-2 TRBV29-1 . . TGCAGCGTGCAGGCAGGGAGGGTCTATGGCTACACCTTC CSVQAGRVYGYTF
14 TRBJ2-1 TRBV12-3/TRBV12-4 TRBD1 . TGTGCCAACCATCGGGACAGCTCCTACAATGAGCAGTTCTTC CANHRDSSYNEQFF
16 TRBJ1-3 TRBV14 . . TGTGCCAGCAGCCAAGTGCTGGGGCTCTCTGGAAACACCATATATTTT CASSQVLGLSGNTIYF
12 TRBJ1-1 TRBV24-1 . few TGTGCCACCAGTGAGGGGGGACGGGCAGCTTTCTTT CATSEGGRAAFF
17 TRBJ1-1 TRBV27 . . TGTGCCCCCTACTCCGCACAGAACGAGGGAATGAACACTGAAGCTTTCTTT CAPYSAQNEGMNTEAFF
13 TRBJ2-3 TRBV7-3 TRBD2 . TGTGCCAGCAGGAGGACTAGCGCAGATACGCAGTATTTT CASRRTSADTQYF
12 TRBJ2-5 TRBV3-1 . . TGTGCCAGCAGCCAAGATAAGAAGACCCAGTACTTC CASSQDKKTQYF
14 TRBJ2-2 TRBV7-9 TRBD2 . TGTGCCAGCAGCACCAATAGCGGGACCGGGGAGCTGTTTTTT CASSTNSGTGELFF
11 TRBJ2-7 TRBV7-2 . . TGTGCCAGCAGCTTAAGGAACGAGCAGTACTTC CASSLRNEQYF
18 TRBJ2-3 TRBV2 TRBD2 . TGTGCCAGCAGAGAAGGGGCGGGGGGCCCTTTGGCCACAGATACGCAGTATTTT CASREGAGGPLATDTQYF
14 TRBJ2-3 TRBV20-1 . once TGCAGTGCTAGAGGAGTGGGAAACACAGATACGCAGTATTTT CSARGVGNTDTQYF
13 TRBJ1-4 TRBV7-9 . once TGTGCCAGCAGCTTAGCGGGGGGTGAAAAACTGTTTTTT CASSLAGGEKLFF
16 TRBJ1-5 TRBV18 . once TGTGCCAGCTCACCACAGGGGGGGTATAGCAATCAGCCCCAGCATTTT CASSPQGGYSNQPQHF
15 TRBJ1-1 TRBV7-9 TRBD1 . TGTGCCAGCAGCCCCCGACAGGGGAGAAACACTGAAGCTTTCTTT CASSPRQGRNTEAFF
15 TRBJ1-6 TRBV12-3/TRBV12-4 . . TGTGCCAGCAGTTTCCGGGACACCCATAATTCACCCCTCCACTTT CASSFRDTHNSPLHF
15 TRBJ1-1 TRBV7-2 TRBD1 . TGTGCCAGCAGCCCAAGGACAGGGTGGGACACTGAAGCTTTCTTT CASSPRTGWDTEAFF
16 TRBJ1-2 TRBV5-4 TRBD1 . TGTGCCAGCAGCTTAGCGGTAAACAGGGGTGACTATGGCTACACCTTC CASSLAVNRGDYGYTF
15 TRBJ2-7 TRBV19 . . TGTGCCAGTAGTATGGGCAGGAGAAGAGCCTACGAGCAGTACTTC CASSMGRRRAYEQYF
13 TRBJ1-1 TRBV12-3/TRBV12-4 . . TGTGCCAGCAGTCCCTCCCCCGGGACAGAAGCTTTCTTT CASSPSPGTEAFF
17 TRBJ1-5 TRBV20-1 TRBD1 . TGCAGTGCTCCTAGTACCAGGACAGGGAAAAAAAATCAGCCCCAGCATTTT CSAPSTRTGKKNQPQHF
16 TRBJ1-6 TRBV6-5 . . TGTGCCAGCAGTTACGGGATGACCGGGCGTAATTCACCCCTCCACTTT CASSYGMTGRNSPLHF
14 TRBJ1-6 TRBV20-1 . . TGCAGTGCTAGCAGGGACCGGATTAATTCACCCCTCCACTTT CSASRDRINSPLHF
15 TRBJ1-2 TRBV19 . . TGTGCCAGTAGTACCGAGGCGGGGGCCGCCTATGGCTACACCTTC CASSTEAGAAYGYTF
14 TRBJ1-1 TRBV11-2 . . TGTGCCAGCAGCTTAAACAGGGCTGTCACTGAAGCTTTCTTT CASSLNRAVTEAFF
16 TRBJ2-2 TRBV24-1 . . TGTGCCACCAGTGATGACAGAGTATCTCTCACCGGGGAGCTGTTTTTT CATSDDRVSLTGELFF
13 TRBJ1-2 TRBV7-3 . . TGTGCCAGCAGCCGACATACAGGGTCCGGCTACACCTTC CASSRHTGSGYTF